The 27 T cell receptor beta chains in this list originate from one sample, sequenced in a study of regulatory T cells in long-lasting Graves disease. CDR3-region Arm-PCR and iRepertoire HTBI primers produced the TCR beta libraries. One entry per CDR3 protein, called by TCRdb with MiXCR from the multiplex PCR reads. Among 350,000 to 500,000 distinct CDR3 sequences listed, 12% to 15% were seen once. The time point here: newly diagnosed GD, antithyroid drugs for less than 3 months. With RNA extracted from PBMCs as input, the TCR library was made. This sample also appeared in a second study, on T cells in Graves' hyperthyroidism and ophthalmopathy.

Material: peripheral blood mononuclear cells (PBMCs), obtained at new diagnosis, from a patient treated with antithyroid drugs. The receptors shown here come from a woman aged 50 to 65 with Graves disease.

This clonotype has only a few counts. The V call is TRBV7-9, the J call TRBJ2-3; either TRBD1 or TRBD2 may supply D (5 bases each). V was pared by 10 bases and J by 1 base, with 21 bases between. Germline V lookup: CDR1 SEHNR, CDR2 FQNEAQ (reference sequence). This CDR3 has 16 amino acids. The CDR3 loop is CATPRDGASGTDTQYF. DNA for the CDR3: TGTGCCACCCCCCGGGACGGCGCATCGGGCACAGATACGCAGTATTTT.

This clonotype was counted ten times or more. The chain recombines TRBV18 with TRBJ2-7; weak D call: TRBD1 (6 bases). The CDR3 contains 14 residues. V dropped 5 bases and J dropped 5 bases, with 16 bases sitting between them. CDR1 and CDR2 (germline): KGHSH, LQKENI. The CDR3 DNA sequence: TGTGCCAGCTCATCTACAGGGAGTTCCGACGAGCAGTACTTC. Translated, it gives CASSSTGSSDEQYF. The full variable domain, its missing parts supplied by reference TRBV18 and TRBJ2-7, is NAGVMQNPRHLVRRRGQEARLRCSPMKGHSHVYWYRQLPEEGLKFMVYLQKENIIDESGMPKERFSAEFPKEGPSILRIQQVVRGDSAAYFCASSSTGSSDEQYFGPGTRLTVT.

This clonotype has more than one count but fewer than ten. J is TRBJ2-2 and V is TRBV5-1; 11 bases fit TRBD1. Germline assignment: CDR1 SGHRS and CDR2 YFSETQ. The CDR3 has 17 residues. Trimming took 4 bases from V and 7 from J; bases not matched to a gene: 12. The CDR3 region is CASSRYRDRGRSGELFF. Here the CDR3 DNA reads TGCGCCAGCAGCCGATACCGGGACAGGGGGAGGAGCGGGGAGCTGTTTTTT.

There are many counts of this clonotype. The V and J genes are TRBV3-1 and TRBJ2-1, with TRBD2 as a possible D gene (6 bases). Germline-derived CDR1 and CDR2 are LGHDT and YNNKEL (reference sequence). Trimming shortened V by 7 bases and J by 3 bases, and 10 bases separated the two germline ends. The CDR3 has 13 residues. This CDR3 reads CASNQGGYNEQFF. The CDR3 region has the DNA TGTGCCAGCAATCAGGGAGGCTACAATGAGCAGTTCTTC.

This clonotype was recorded once. A much larger clone is a single base away; this may be a read error. The V and J genes are TRBV7-9 and TRBJ2-2, with 8 bases fitting TRBD1. Germline V gives CDR1 SEHNR, CDR2 FQNEAQ (reference sequence). The trim removed 5 bases at V and 6 bases at J, leaving 8 bases unmatched. The CDR3 loop spans 15 amino acids. The CDR3 bases are TGTGCCAGCAGCAGGACAGGGTGGTCCCCCGGGGAGCTGTTTTTT. The encoded protein is CASSRTGWSPGELFF.

At least ten counts were recorded for this clonotype. The chain recombines TRBV5-1 with TRBJ2-1, with TRBD2 matching 11 bases. There are 15 residues in the CDR3. Germline assignment: CDR1 SGHRS and CDR2 YFSETQ. Trimming took 5 bases from V and 4 from J; bases not matched to a gene: 5. The CDR3, as DNA: TGCGCCAGCAGGGTGGGACTAGCGGATTACAATGAGCAGTTCTTC. Translation: CASRVGLADYNEQFF.

As for this clonotype: Just one base apart from a much larger clone, this may be a read error. Lacking the conserved final phenylalanine or tryptophan, this CDR3 likely reflects a read error. The rearrangement joins TRBV6-2 or TRBV6-3 to TRBJ1-4, with D possibly matching TRBD1 (5 bases). The CDR3 spans 14 residues. The V gene lost 6 bases and the J gene lost 4 bases, with 12 bases spanning the gap. The germline gives CDR1 MNHEY, CDR2 SVGEGT. The CDR3 DNA follows: TGTGCCAGCAGAGACCTCCAGGGTAATGAAAAACTGTTTCTT. It is translated as CASRDLQGNEKLFL.

This rearrangement joins TRBV7-3 to TRBJ1-1; D is unclear. Germline assignment: CDR1 SGHTA and CDR2 FQGTGA. Trimming removed 5 bases at V and 4 bases at J, with 11 bases between. The CDR3 sequence is 13 residues long. CDR3 amino acids: CASSRVTATEAFF. In nucleotides, the CDR3 is TGTGCCAGCAGCAGGGTAACGGCCACTGAAGCTTTCTTT.

This clonotype has more than one count but fewer than ten. The chain is built from TRBV10-3 and TRBJ2-7, with 13 nucleotides matching TRBD2. V shed 4 bases, J shed 1 base, and the junction held 4 bases outside the gene matches. The CDR3 spans 16 residues. The germline V gene encodes CDR1 ENHRY and CDR2 SYGVKD. CDR3 sequence: CAISVQGLAGSYEQYF. The CDR3 DNA reads as TGTGCCATCAGTGTACAGGGACTAGCGGGATCCTACGAGCAGTACTTC.

This clonotype was observed many times. The gene calls are TRBV28 and TRBJ2-1; possibly TRBD1 for D (5 bases). The CDR3 sequence is 13 residues long. Germline V gives CDR1 MDHEN, CDR2 SYDVKM. V dropped 8 bases and J dropped 5 bases, with 13 bases sitting between them. CDR3 region: CASGALPNNEQFF. The CDR3 DNA reads TGTGCCAGCGGGGCGTTGCCCAACAATGAGCAGTTCTTC.

This chain links TRBV28 with TRBJ1-1, with D hard to call. This CDR3 has 11 amino acids. Between the trimmed V and J ends, which lost 6 bases and 7 bases, there was a span of 9 bases. Germline lookup yields CDR1 MDHEN and CDR2 SYDVKM. The CDR3 bases are TGTGCCAGCAGACAGAAACGTGAAGCTTTCTTT. This gives the protein CASRQKREAFF. Supplemented by reference TRBV28 and TRBJ1-1, the full variable domain reads DVKVTQSSRYLVKRTGEKVFLECVQDMDHENMFWYRQDPGLGLRLIYFSYDVKMKEKGDIPEGYSVSREKKERFSLILESASTNQTSMYLCASRQKREAFFGQGTRLTVV.

The chain carries TRBV29-1 and TRBJ2-6, with unresolved D. V lost 2 bases to trimming and J lost 0 bases, with 2 bases between them. The CDR3 covers 13 residues. CDR1 and CDR2 from the germline V gene are SQVTM and ANQGSEA. Here the CDR3 reads CSVETSGANVLTF. The DNA of the CDR3 is TGCAGCGTTGAAACCTCTGGGGCCAACGTCCTGACTTTC.

Ten or more counts support this clonotype. The V and J genes are TRBV6-1 and TRBJ2-5; 10 bases align to TRBD1. This CDR3 contains 16 residues. Germline assignment: CDR1 MNHNS and CDR2 SASEGT. J was trimmed by 4 bases and V by 7 bases; bases with no gene match: 12. CDR3 sequence reads: CASKTGTGAMGETQYF. The CDR3 region has the DNA TGTGCCAGCAAGACCGGGACAGGGGCGATGGGAGAGACCCAGTACTTC.

This clonotype was observed at least ten times. The V gene is TRBV18, the J gene TRBJ2-7; 8 nucleotides agree with TRBD1. The V and J ends lost 3 bases and 0 bases, in that order; junction bases with no gene match: 4. Germline V lookup: CDR1 KGHSH, CDR2 LQKENI. The CDR3 totals 15 residues. As DNA, the CDR3 is TGTGCCAGCTCACCGGGACAGGCCCCCTCCTACGAGCAGTACTTC. This translates into CASSPGQAPSYEQYF.

This clonotype showed up just a few times. The V call is TRBV27, the J call TRBJ1-6; D not resolved. This CDR3 has 15 amino acids. Germline V lookup: CDR1 MNHEY, CDR2 SMNVEV (reference sequence). Trimming took 2 bases from V and 9 from J, leaving 14 bases between them. CDR3 coding DNA: TGTGCCAGCAGTTTAAACGGGGTATCGGGTTCACCCCTCCACTTT. Its translation is CASSLNGVSGSPLHF.

V gene TRBV27 combines with J gene TRBJ2-1; 7 positions match TRBD1. This CDR3 has 16 amino acids. From germline, CDR1 is MNHEY and CDR2 SMNVEV (reference sequence). V lost 5 bases, J lost 2 bases, and 9 bases stayed unmatched. The CDR3 DNA follows: TGTGCCAGCAGTCCCTTAGGGGGCTTTACCTACAATGAGCAGTTCTTC. This gives the protein CASSPLGGFTYNEQFF.

Many counts were recorded for this clonotype. The chain employs TRBV2 and TRBJ2-7; TRBD2 is a possible D gene (6 bases). The germline V gene encodes CDR1 SNHLY and CDR2 FYNNEI. V dropped 7 bases and J dropped 0 bases, with 13 bases sitting between them. This CDR3 has 14 residues. The CDR3 nucleotides read TGTGCCAGCACGGGGGACCAGGGCTCCTACGAGCAGTACTTC. Its protein product is CASTGDQGSYEQYF.

The table lists this clonotype with a few counts. CDR3 nucleotides: TGCGCCAGCAGCTTGGCCTTATCTCTCACAGATACGCAGTATTTT. Translation: CASSLALSLTDTQYF. This chain links TRBV5-1 with TRBJ2-3; D is ambiguous. Germline V lookup: CDR1 SGHRS, CDR2 YFSETQ. CDR3 size: 15 residues. V shed 0 bases and J shed 2 bases, with 10 bases lying between them. Drawing the rest from reference TRBV5-1 and TRBJ2-3, the complete variable domain is KAGVTQTPRYLIKTRGQQVTLSCSPISGHRSVSWYQQTPGQGLQFLFEYFSETQRNKGNFPGRFSGRQFSNSRSEMNVSTLELGDSALYLCASSLALSLTDTQYFGPGTRLTVL.

With regard to this clonotype: A read error is likely here: a far larger clone is one base away. The chain combines TRBV2 with TRBJ2-4; 8 bases agree with TRBD2. This CDR3 region has 13 residues. Germline V gene sequence: CDR1 SNHLY, CDR2 FYNNEI. The CDR3 DNA follows: TGTGCCAGCAGTGAAACCAGGGCGACTAGCGATAACTTC. Residues: CASSETRATSDNF.

This clonotype showed up just a few times. J is TRBJ2-1 and V is TRBV9; D may be TRBD2 (5 bases). V was cut by 4 bases and J by 0 bases, with 14 bases left in between. The length of the CDR3 is 16 residues. The V gene's germline CDR1 is SGDLS and CDR2 YYNGEE. For the CDR3, the DNA is TGTGCCAGCAGCCCAGACCCGGGAAGCTCCTACAATGAGCAGTTCTTC. Amino acid sequence: CASSPDPGSSYNEQFF.

This clonotype was detected a few times. The gene calls are TRBV20-1 and TRBJ1-6; D gene uncertain. The CDR3 loop spans 14 amino acids. Germline CDR1 is DFQATT and CDR2 is SNEGSKA (reference sequence). V was clipped by 3 bases and J by 2 bases, with 8 bases between them. For the CDR3, the DNA is TGCAGTGCTAGTTACGGGACCTATAATTCACCCCTCCACTTT. Protein: CSASYGTYNSPLHF.

This clonotype was counted only a few times. V usage is TRBV20-1 and J usage is TRBJ1-6; tentatively, D is TRBD1 (6 bases). Germline V gene data show CDR1 as DFQATT and CDR2 as SNEGSKA (reference sequence). V gave up 1 base and J gave up 5 bases, with 9 bases separating them. The CDR3 extends over 14 amino acids. The CDR3 nucleotides are TGCAGTGCTAGAGTGGCAGGGGATAATTCACCCCTCCACTTT. Its translation is CSARVAGDNSPLHF.

This clonotype was counted only a few times. This chain links TRBV20-1 with TRBJ1-2; possibly TRBD1 for D (5 bases). This CDR3 region has 14 residues. CDR1 is DFQATT, CDR2 SNEGSKA, per germline (reference sequence). Between the trimmed V and J ends, which lost 0 bases and 4 bases, there was a span of 12 bases. CDR3 sequence: CSAREVLGGYGYTF. The CDR3 DNA sequence: TGCAGTGCTAGAGAGGTGTTGGGGGGCTATGGCTACACCTTC.

Concerning this clonotype: A read error may be the cause here, since a much bigger clone is one base away. J is TRBJ1-6 and V is TRBV25-1; D is ambiguous. The CDR3 extends over 16 amino acids. Germline lookup yields CDR1 MGHDK and CDR2 SYGVNS. V was cut by 1 base and J by 0 bases, with 7 bases left in between. CDR3 region: CASSELGSSYNSPLHF. The DNA for the CDR3 is TGTGCCAGCAGTGAATTGGGGAGCTCCTATAATTCACCCCTCCACTTT.

The CDR3 DNA sequence: TGTGCCAGCAGTTACTCGCCGGGACAGGGGGTCAATCAGCCCCAGCATTTT. Protein sequence: CASSYSPGQGVNQPQHF. The J gene is TRBJ1-5, the V gene TRBV6-5; 11 bases match TRBD1. Germline V gives CDR1 MNHEY, CDR2 SVGAGI. The ends lost 0 bases at V and 3 bases at J; junction bases unmatched: 4. The CDR3 loop spans 17 amino acids.

The chain is built from TRBV6-1 and TRBJ1-5; TRBD1 matches 9 bases. V was clipped by 2 bases and J by 7 bases; unmatched bases: 9. Germline CDR1 reads MNHNS; CDR2 reads SASEGT. The CDR3 runs to 16 residues. The CDR3 sequence is CASSERVGTGTQPQHF. The CDR3 region has the DNA TGTGCCAGCAGTGAACGAGTTGGGACAGGGACGCAGCCCCAGCATTTT.

Remarks on this clonotype: At one end the junction does not follow the germline gene, possibly because of a read error. The rearrangement links TRBV27 to TRBJ2-1; 13 nucleotides align to TRBD2. In germline, CDR1 is MNHEY, CDR2 SMNVEV (reference sequence). This CDR3 is 13 amino acids long. CDR3 region: CASSQPGLAGYAF. The CDR3 DNA reads as TGTGCCAGCAGTCAACCGGGACTAGCGGGATACGCCTTC.